The source of this T cell receptor (beta chain) is a study of shared clonotypes between healthy human individuals. CDR3 size: 12 residues. Germline V CDR1 and CDR2: MDHEN, SYDVKM. Assay: immunoSEQ multiplex PCR; the TCRdb copy retains only in-frame clones and omits some. Among about 600,000 clones, roughly 97% were seen once, and the ten largest hold about 0.06%. This clone was seen once. Its antigen is still unknown. Whole-study results and caveats: A reduction in generation probabilities was seen for non-shared clonotypes relative to those shared by all four donors. Naive CD4 clonotypes overlapped across a handful of donors at roughly 5.1%.

The investigators split CD4+ cells into a CD45RA+ naive subset and a CD45RA-negative memory subset. This sequence was found in a woman younger than 45 in good health. The sequencing sample was made of naive CD4+ T cells sorted from blood. The subset was: CD45RA+ positively selected. The rearrangement joins TRBV28 to TRBJ2-5, with D perhaps being TRBD1 or TRBD2 (7 bases each). The DNA matches TRBJ2-7 better at its end, which makes the J call doubtful. CDR3 residues: CATIQGGDEQYF. The CDR3 DNA sequence: TGTGCCACCATCCAGGGGGGGGACGAGCAGTACTTC.